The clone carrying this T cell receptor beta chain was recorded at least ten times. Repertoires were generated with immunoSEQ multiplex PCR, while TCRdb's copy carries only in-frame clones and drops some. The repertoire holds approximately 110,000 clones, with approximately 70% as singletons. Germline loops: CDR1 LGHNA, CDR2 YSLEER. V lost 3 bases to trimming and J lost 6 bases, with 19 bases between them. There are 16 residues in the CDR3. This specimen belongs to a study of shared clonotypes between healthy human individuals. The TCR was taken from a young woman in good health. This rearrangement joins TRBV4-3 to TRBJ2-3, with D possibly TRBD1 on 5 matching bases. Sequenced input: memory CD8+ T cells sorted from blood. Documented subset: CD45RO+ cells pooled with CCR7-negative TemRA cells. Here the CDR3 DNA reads TGCGCCAGCAGCCATACCAGACAGCCCCCTCGGGATACGCAGTATTTT. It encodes CASSHTRQPPRDTQYF.